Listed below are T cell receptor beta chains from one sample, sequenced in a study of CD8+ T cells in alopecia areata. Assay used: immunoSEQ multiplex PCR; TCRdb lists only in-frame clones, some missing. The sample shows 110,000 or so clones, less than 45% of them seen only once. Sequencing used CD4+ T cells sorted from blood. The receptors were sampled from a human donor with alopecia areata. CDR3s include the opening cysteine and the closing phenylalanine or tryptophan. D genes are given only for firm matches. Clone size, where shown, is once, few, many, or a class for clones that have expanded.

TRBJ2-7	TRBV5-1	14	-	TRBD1	CASSLVGTEGEQYF	TGCGCCAGCAGCTTGGTAGGGACAGAAGGCGAGCAGTACTTC
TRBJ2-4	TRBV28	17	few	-	CASLSRGRGRAKNIQYF	TGTGCCAGCCTAAGTCGGGGCAGGGGAAGGGCCAAAAACATTCAGTACTTC
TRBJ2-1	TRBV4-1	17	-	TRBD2	CASSQGLAFSSYNEQFF	TGCGCCAGCAGCCAAGGACTAGCGTTCAGCTCCTACAATGAGCAGTTCTTC
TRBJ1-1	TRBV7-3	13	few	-	CASSLTSDTGAFF	TGTGCCAGCAGCTTAACTAGCGACACAGGAGCTTTCTTT
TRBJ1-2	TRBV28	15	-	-	CASSSSTDRPYGYTF	TGTGCCAGCAGTTCGTCGACTGACAGGCCCTATGGCTACACCTTC
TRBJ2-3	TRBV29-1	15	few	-	CSVEAPTTETDTQYF	TGCAGCGTTGAAGCTCCGACAACCGAGACAGATACGCAGTATTTT
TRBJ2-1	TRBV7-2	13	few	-	CASSLQGMGEQFF	TGTGCCAGCAGCTTACAGGGGATGGGTGAGCAGTTCTTC
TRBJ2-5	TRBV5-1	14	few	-	CASSSGLPGETQYF	TGCGCCAGCAGCTCTGGACTCCCGGGGGAGACCCAGTACTTC
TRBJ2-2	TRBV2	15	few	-	CASSEWQGRTGELFF	TGTGCCAGCAGTGAATGGCAGGGCCGCACCGGGGAGCTGTTTTTT
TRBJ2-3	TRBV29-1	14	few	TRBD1	CSVDQGVSSDTQYF	TGCAGCGTTGACCAGGGGGTGAGCTCAGATACGCAGTATTTT
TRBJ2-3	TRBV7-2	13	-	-	CASSSGLQDTQYF	TGTGCCAGCAGCTCCGGACTGCAAGATACGCAGTATTTT
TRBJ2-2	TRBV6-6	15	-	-	CASSYGANGPGELFF	TGTGCCAGCAGTTACGGGGCTAATGGACCCGGGGAGCTGTTTTTT
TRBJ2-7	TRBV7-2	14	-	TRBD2	CASSRGTSRGEQYF	TGTGCCAGCAGTCGGGGGACTAGCCGCGGTGAGCAGTACTTC
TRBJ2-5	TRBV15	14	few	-	CATSRARLAQTQYF	TGTGCCACCAGCAGAGCCCGTCTCGCCCAGACCCAGTACTTC
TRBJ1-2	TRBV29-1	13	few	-	CSAVGGPDYGYTF	TGCAGCGCTGTAGGAGGTCCGGACTATGGCTACACCTTC
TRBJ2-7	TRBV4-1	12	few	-	CASSRPPGEQYF	TGCGCCAGCAGCCGCCCCCCGGGCGAGCAGTACTTC
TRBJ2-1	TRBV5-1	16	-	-	CASSHGGYYGHDEQFF	TGCGCCAGCAGCCACGGGGGCTACTACGGGCACGATGAGCAGTTCTTC
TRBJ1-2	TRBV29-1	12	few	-	CSGQKQGSGYTF	TGCAGCGGCCAAAAGCAGGGTAGCGGCTACACCTTC
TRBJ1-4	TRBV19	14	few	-	CASNRGRTNEKLFF	TGTGCCAGTAATCGGGGGCGAACTAATGAAAAACTGTTTTTT
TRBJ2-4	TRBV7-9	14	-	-	CASSAHGAKNIQYF	TGTGCCAGCAGCGCACACGGAGCCAAAAACATTCAGTACTTC
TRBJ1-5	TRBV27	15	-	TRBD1	CASSPGQGGNQPQHF	TGTGCCAGCAGTCCCGGACAGGGTGGCAATCAGCCCCAGCATTTT
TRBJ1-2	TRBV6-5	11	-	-	CASWDNYGYTF	TGTGCCAGCTGGGATAACTATGGCTACACCTTC
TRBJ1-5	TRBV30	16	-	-	CAWSVLDGMGNQPQHF	TGTGCCTGGAGTGTATTGGACGGGATGGGCAATCAGCCCCAGCATTTT
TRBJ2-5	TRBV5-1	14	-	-	CASSWGEPQETQYF	TGCGCCAGCAGCTGGGGGGAGCCACAAGAGACCCAGTACTTC